Given below is one T cell receptor (beta chain) in context. Its antigen is currently unknown. This specimen belongs to a study of T cell responses to AZD1222 COVID-19 vaccine. The study, taken as a whole, reports: Baseline serology detected seropositivity in only six AZD1222 recipients. Increases in Spike-specific TCR breadth and depth were seen after two AZD1222 doses.

The CDR3 spans 15 residues. V dropped 3 bases and J dropped 6 bases, with 15 bases sitting between them. The V gene's germline CDR1 is LGHDT and CDR2 YNNKEL (reference sequence). Here immunoSEQ multiplex PCR was the method, and the copy in TCRdb shows in-frame clones only, minus some. The repertoire holds around 100,000 clones, with 92% as singletons. The V gene is TRBV3-1 (or the pseudogene TRBV3-2), the J gene TRBJ2-1, with D perhaps matching TRBD2 (5 bases). Sample: peripheral blood, taken on day 0 of AZD1222 vaccination. The TCR sequence derives from an adult in good health. The CDR3 sequence is CASSHKGISGNEQFF. The CDR3 DNA is TGTGCCAGCAGCCACAAAGGAATAAGCGGCAATGAGCAGTTCTTC.